A single sample is the source of the 27 T cell receptor beta chains below, sequenced in a study of shared clonotypes between healthy human individuals. Profiling relied on immunoSEQ multiplex PCR, and the TCRdb table lists in-frame clones only, not all of them. Of some 2.4 million clones in the sample, roughly 93% were seen once. Sequenced: naive CD4+ T cells from PBMCs. Sample subset: CD45RA+ positively selected. Every receptor here comes from a man aged 18 to 35 in good health. Some clones in this sample may be carry-over from other donors' samples.

The chain carries TRBV9 and TRBJ2-5; D tentatively reads TRBD1 or TRBD2 (5 bases each). Trimming cost V 3 bases and J 5 bases, with 20 bases left between them. CDR3 length: 16 residues. In germline, CDR1 is SGDLS, CDR2 YYNGEE. The CDR3 spells CASSAGWDPWRETQYF. The CDR3 nucleotides are TGTGCCAGCAGCGCAGGCTGGGACCCTTGGCGGGAGACCCAGTACTTC.

The J gene is TRBJ1-2, the V gene TRBV29-1, with no clear D. The V gene lost 0 bases and the J gene lost 0 bases, with 8 bases spanning the gap. From germline, CDR1 is SQVTM and CDR2 ANQGSEA. This CDR3 has 14 amino acids. The DNA of the CDR3 is TGCAGCGTTGAAGATCGACGGGCTAACTATGGCTACACCTTC. Translated, it gives CSVEDRRANYGYTF.

The V and J genes are TRBV7-8 and TRBJ1-1; no firm D call. Deletions cut 2 bases from V and 0 bases from J, with 10 bases between. The V gene's germline CDR1 is SGHVS and CDR2 FQNEAQ. The CDR3 has 15 residues. The CDR3 sequence is CASSLFGSMNTEAFF. The CDR3 region has the DNA TGTGCCAGCAGCTTATTTGGGTCCATGAACACTGAAGCTTTCTTT.

The V and J genes are TRBV9 and TRBJ2-1; no clear D. CDR3 length: 14 amino acids. Germline V gene lookup returns CDR1 SGDLS and CDR2 YYNGEE. V dropped 1 base and J dropped 7 bases, with 12 bases sitting between them. CDR3 DNA sequence: TGTGCCAGCAGCGTATTGCCAACAAAGAATGAGCAGTTCTTC. Its translation: CASSVLPTKNEQFF.

The genes are TRBV2 and TRBJ2-3; D is possibly TRBD1 or TRBD2 (5 bases each). Germline-derived CDR1 and CDR2 are SNHLY and FYNNEI. The V gene lost 5 bases and the J gene lost 0 bases, with 12 bases spanning the gap. The CDR3 spans 15 residues. CDR3 sequence: CASSIYRTSTDTQYF. CDR3 bases: TGTGCCAGCAGTATCTACAGGACTAGCACAGATACGCAGTATTTT.

The rearrangement links TRBV6-1 to TRBJ2-5; D remains ambiguous. This CDR3 is built from 13 residues. Germline V CDR1 and CDR2: MNHNS, SASEGT. The germline V and J ends were trimmed by 6 bases and 5 bases, with 13 bases remaining between them. CDR3 sequence reads: CASSDQITETQYF. The CDR3 coding sequence is TGTGCCAGCAGCGATCAAATAACGGAGACCCAGTACTTC.

The genes are TRBV5-8 and TRBJ2-3, with TRBD2 matching over 8 bases. Germline loops: CDR1 SGHTS, CDR2 YDEGEE. V lost 4 bases, J lost 6 bases, and 7 bases stayed unmatched. This CDR3 region has 14 residues. The CDR3 protein is CASSLGGAADTQYF. The CDR3 bases are TGTGCCAGCAGCCTCGGGGGGGCGGCCGATACGCAGTATTTT. The full variable domain, rest sourced from reference TRBV5-8 and TRBJ2-3, is EAGVTQSPTHLIKTRGQQATLRCSPISGHTSVYWYQQALGLGLQFLLWYDEGEERNRGNFPPRFSGRQFPNYSSELNVNALELEDSALYLCASSLGGAADTQYFGPGTRLTVL.

The V and J genes are TRBV9 and TRBJ2-5; D remains ambiguous. The germline gives CDR1 SGDLS, CDR2 YYNGEE. Trimming took off 0 bases at V and 5 bases at J, with 17 bases between the two ends. The length of the CDR3 is 16 residues. In nucleotides, the CDR3 is TGTGCCAGCAGCGTAGTTCGGTACGGTAGGTGGGAGACCCAGTACTTC. Translation gives CASSVVRYGRWETQYF.

This clone was found once. The chain has TRBV5-6 and TRBJ2-3, with unresolved D. Germline V gene sequence: CDR1 SGHDT, CDR2 YYEEEE. The length of the CDR3 is 13 residues. Trimming pared 4 bases from V and 3 bases from J, leaving 9 bases between. CDR3 loop: CASSRERTDTQYF. The CDR3 DNA reads TGTGCCAGCAGCCGAGAACGGACAGATACGCAGTATTTT. Looking up the rest from reference TRBV5-6 and TRBJ2-3 gives the full variable domain: DAGVTQSPTHLIKTRGQQVTLRCSPKSGHDTVSWYQQALGQGPQFIFQYYEEEERQRGNFPDRFSGHQFPNYSSELNVNALLLGDSALYLCASSRERTDTQYFGPGTRLTVL.

This sequence joins TRBV15 and TRBJ2-1; TRBD2 matches 8 bases. This CDR3 is 15 amino acids long. J was trimmed by 6 bases and V by 0 bases; bases with no gene match: 4. From germline, CDR1 is LNHNV and CDR2 YYDKDF (reference sequence). CDR3 DNA: TGTGCCACCAGCAGAGATCCGGGAGGGCTCAATGAGCAGTTCTTC. It specifies CATSRDPGGLNEQFF.

The rearrangement uses TRBV4-2 and TRBJ1-2, with a tentative D call TRBD1 (5 bases). V was trimmed by 0 bases and J by 4 bases, leaving 12 bases between them. Germline CDR1 LGHNA, CDR2 YNFKEQ. The CDR3 is 15 amino acids. The CDR3 region has the DNA TGTGCCAGCAGCCAAGACCTGGGCAGGGCCTATGGCTACACCTTC. It specifies CASSQDLGRAYGYTF.

The genes are TRBV4-3 and TRBJ2-1; 10 bases line up with TRBD2. Germline CDR1 reads LGHNA; CDR2 reads YSLEER. The V gene end was trimmed by 5 bases and the J gene end by 4 bases; junction bases not matched to a gene: 8. This CDR3 is 16 amino acids long. CDR3 loop: CASSNQGLAVYNEQFF. Written as DNA, the CDR3 is TGCGCCAGCAGCAACCAAGGACTAGCGGTATACAATGAGCAGTTCTTC.

About this clone: In the same sample, other DNA sequences code for this CDR3. The chain employs TRBV7-2 and TRBJ2-1; D is unclear. CDR1 SGHTA and CDR2 FQGNSA come from the germline V gene. V shed 1 base and J shed 0 bases, with 7 bases lying between them. This CDR3 comprises 15 residues. In nucleotides, the CDR3 is TGTGCCAGCAGCTTAGATCTGAGCTCCTACAATGAGCAGTTCTTC. Translation gives CASSLDLSSYNEQFF.

Concerning this clone: This same CDR3 is encoded by further DNA sequences in the sample. The gene calls are TRBV10-3 and TRBJ2-1; 11 positions match TRBD2. This CDR3 spans 15 amino acids. Germline V gives CDR1 ENHRY, CDR2 SYGVKD. The trim removed 6 bases at V and 4 bases at J, leaving 5 bases unmatched. CDR3 nucleotide sequence: TGTGCCATCAGGCCGGGACTAGCGGAATACAATGAGCAGTTCTTC. It yields the protein CAIRPGLAEYNEQFF.

The V call is TRBV6-6, the J call TRBJ2-6; no reliable D call. The germline V gene encodes CDR1 MNHNY and CDR2 SVGAGI (reference sequence). V lost 10 bases to trimming and J lost 0 bases, with 13 bases between them. There are 15 residues in the CDR3. CDR3 residues: CANSPGSSGANVLTF. DNA for the CDR3: TGTGCCAACTCACCTGGATCCTCTGGGGCCAACGTCCTGACTTTC.

This chain uses TRBV6-6 with TRBJ2-5; TRBD2 matches 7 bases. CDR1 and CDR2 from the germline V gene are MNHNY and SVGAGI (reference sequence). The V and J ends lost 7 bases and 4 bases, in that order; junction bases with no gene match: 12. CDR3 length: 15 residues. CDR3 loop: CASTLPHPGGETQYF. The CDR3 region has the DNA TGTGCCAGCACCCTGCCACACCCGGGAGGAGAGACCCAGTACTTC.

The chain carries TRBV10-3 and TRBJ2-1; D call uncertain. Germline lookup yields CDR1 ENHRY and CDR2 SYGVKD. The V gene lost 4 bases and the J gene lost 4 bases, with 11 bases spanning the gap. The CDR3 is made up of 14 amino acids. The CDR3 sequence is CAISGSPDYNEQFF. In DNA, the CDR3 is TGTGCCATCAGTGGGTCTCCTGATTACAATGAGCAGTTCTTC.

The V gene is TRBV6-6, the J gene TRBJ2-7; D is ambiguous. This CDR3 is built from 13 residues. The V gene lost 8 bases and the J gene lost 3 bases, with 14 bases spanning the gap. Per germline, CDR1 MNHNY and CDR2 SVGAGI (reference sequence). The CDR3 loop reads CASVGTESYEQYF. In DNA form, the CDR3 reads TGTGCCAGCGTGGGTACTGAGAGCTACGAGCAGTACTTC.

The chain has TRBV4-2 and TRBJ1-5; D may be TRBD1 (5 bases). Trimming shortened V by 4 bases and J by 6 bases, and 13 bases separated the two germline ends. There are 14 residues in the CDR3. Germline assignment: CDR1 LGHNA and CDR2 YNFKEQ. CDR3 DNA sequence: TGTGCCAGCAGCCCACAACCCGGGGGTCAGCCCCAGCATTTT. Amino acid sequence: CASSPQPGGQPQHF.

This clone has a handful of counts. The V gene is TRBV6-6, the J gene TRBJ2-7, with 11 bases lining up with TRBD1. Per germline, CDR1 MNHNY and CDR2 SVGAGI (reference sequence). V dropped 6 bases and J dropped 5; count of bases not matched to a gene: 9. The CDR3 totals 15 residues. The CDR3 DNA reads TGTGCCAGCAGGGAGAGGGGACAGGGGGTCAACGAGCAGTACTTC. This encodes CASRERGQGVNEQYF.

The V and J genes are TRBV6-5 and TRBJ2-7; D may be TRBD2 (5 bases). Germline CDR1 MNHEY, CDR2 SVGAGI. The CDR3 runs 16 residues. With 2 bases removed from V and 3 bases from J, the gap between germline ends came to 17 bases. In DNA, the CDR3 is TGTGCCAGCAGTTACAGGGTTGCCAGGAGGAGCTACGAGCAGTACTTC. It yields the protein CASSYRVARRSYEQYF.

The CDR3 DNA sequence: TGTGCCAGCAGTCCCAGGGGAGTCGCCGGGGAGCTGTTTTTT. This encodes CASSPRGVAGELFF. This chain links TRBV28 with TRBJ2-2; tentatively, D is TRBD1 (6 bases). The germline V and J ends were trimmed by 5 bases and 6 bases, with 13 bases remaining between them. Looked up from germline, CDR1 is MDHEN and CDR2 is SYDVKM. The CDR3 length is 14 residues.

The chain employs TRBV5-4 and TRBJ1-2; 7 bases map to TRBD1. The ends lost 4 bases at V and 1 base at J; junction bases unmatched: 13. Looked up from germline, CDR1 is SGHNT and CDR2 is YYREEE (reference sequence). This CDR3 is built from 17 residues. CDR3 sequence reads: CASSHGTDPYFNYGYTF. For the CDR3, the DNA is TGTGCCAGCAGCCACGGGACAGACCCCTACTTTAACTATGGCTACACCTTC.

Turning to this clone: This specimen includes other DNA sequences encoding the same CDR3. The J gene is TRBJ1-1, the V gene TRBV2, with TRBD1 matching 8 bases. CDR1 SNHLY and CDR2 FYNNEI come from the germline V gene. The V segment lost 6 bases and the J segment 4 bases; nucleotides outside the gene matches: 4. The CDR3 is 13 amino acids. CDR3 sequence reads: CASRATGVTEAFF. The CDR3 DNA sequence: TGTGCCAGCAGAGCGACAGGGGTCACTGAAGCTTTCTTT.

The chain links TRBV19 to TRBJ2-7; 8 nucleotides match TRBD1. The CDR3 loop spans 13 amino acids. Trimming at V came to 6 bases and at J to 5 bases, leaving 6 bases not matched to a gene. Germline V gene lookup returns CDR1 LNHDA and CDR2 SQIVND (reference sequence). The CDR3 nucleotides read TGTGCCAGTAGGGACAGGGAGGTGCACGAGCAGTACTTC. Translating it yields CASRDREVHEQYF. The complete variable domain, with remaining parts taken from reference TRBV19 and TRBJ2-7, reads DGGITQSPKYLFRKEGQNVTLSCEQNLNHDAMYWYRQDPGQGLRLIYYSQIVNDFQKGDIAEGYSVSREKKESFPLTVTSAQKNPTAFYLCASRDREVHEQYFGPGTRLTVT.

In this sample, this clone turned up once. This chain joins TRBV28 and TRBJ2-1; unclear D gene. Trimming took 1 base from V and 5 from J, leaving 12 bases between them. The CDR3 is 15 amino acids. Germline CDR1 and CDR2: MDHEN and SYDVKM. CDR3: CASSLSSRRNNEQFF. The CDR3 DNA reads as TGTGCCAGCAGTTTATCCAGCCGGCGGAACAATGAGCAGTTCTTC.

The CDR3, as DNA: TGTGCCAGCAGTGAGGACGGGAACGGGGGCTACACCTTC. It yields the protein CASSEDGNGGYTF. The rearrangement joins TRBV25-1 to TRBJ1-2; D uncertain. Germline loops: CDR1 MGHDK, CDR2 SYGVNS. The CDR3 covers 13 residues. The V end lost 3 bases, the J end lost 8 bases, and 13 bases lay between the germline ends.